This T cell receptor beta chain was captured by sequencing in a study of T-cell reconstitution after alpha-beta-depleted transplantation in children. Unique molecular identifiers were used to barcode this TCRbeta library. TCRdb re-called the PCR reads through MiXCR, storing one row per CDR3 protein. The sample consists of under 450,000 distinct CDR3 sequences, about an eighth of them appearing once. The ends lost 3 bases at V and 3 bases at J; junction bases unmatched: 7. The CDR3 sequence is 16 residues long. CDR1 MNHEY and CDR2 SMNVEV come from the germline V gene (reference sequence). This clonotype was counted between two and nine times.

The receptor comes from a human donor who donated a stem cell graft to a child with Fanconi anemia. The chain is built from TRBV27 and TRBJ2-7; 11 bases are shared with TRBD1. The source material was PBMCs, sampled from the stem cell graft. The DNA of the CDR3 is TGTGCCAGCAGTTTTTCCGGGACAGGGGGTATCTACGAGCAGTACGTC. It yields the protein CASSFSGTGGIYEQYV.